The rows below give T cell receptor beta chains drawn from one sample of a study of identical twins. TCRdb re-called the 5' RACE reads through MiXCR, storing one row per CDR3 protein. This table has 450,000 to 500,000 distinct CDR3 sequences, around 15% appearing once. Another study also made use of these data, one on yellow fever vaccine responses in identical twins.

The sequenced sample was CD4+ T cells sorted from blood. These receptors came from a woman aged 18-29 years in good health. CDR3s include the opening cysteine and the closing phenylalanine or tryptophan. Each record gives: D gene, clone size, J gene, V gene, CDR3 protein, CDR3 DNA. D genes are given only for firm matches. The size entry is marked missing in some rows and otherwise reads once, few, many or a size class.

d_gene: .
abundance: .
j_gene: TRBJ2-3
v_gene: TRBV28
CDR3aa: CASSSGTATSTDTQYF
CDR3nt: TGTGCCAGCAGTTCTGGGACTGCGACTAGCACAGATACGCAGTATTTT

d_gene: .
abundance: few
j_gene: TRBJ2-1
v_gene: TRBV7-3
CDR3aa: CASSLNRRDEQFF
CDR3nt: TGTGCCAGCAGCTTAAACAGACGAGATGAGCAGTTCTTC

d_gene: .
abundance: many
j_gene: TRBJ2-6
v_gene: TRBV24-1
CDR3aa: CATSSRGTPSSGANVLTF
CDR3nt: TGTGCCACCAGTTCCAGGGGAACCCCCTCCTCTGGGGCCAACGTCCTGACTTTC

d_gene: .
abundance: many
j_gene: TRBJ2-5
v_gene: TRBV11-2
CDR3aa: CASSQGSLQETQYF
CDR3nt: TGTGCCAGCAGCCAAGGGTCCCTCCAAGAGACCCAGTACTTC

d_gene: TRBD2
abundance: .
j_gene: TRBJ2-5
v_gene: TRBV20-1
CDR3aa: CSASHGTSGETQYF
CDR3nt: TGCAGTGCTTCCCACGGGACTAGCGGGGAGACCCAGTACTTC

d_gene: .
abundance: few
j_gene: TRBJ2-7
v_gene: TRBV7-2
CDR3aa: CASSLSGSLVEQYF
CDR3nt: TGTGCCAGCAGCTTGTCCGGATCTCTCGTCGAGCAGTACTTC

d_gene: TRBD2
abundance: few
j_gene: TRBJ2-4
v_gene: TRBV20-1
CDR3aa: CSARDTSGGPTIQYF
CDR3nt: TGCAGTGCTAGAGATACTAGCGGGGGGCCTACTATTCAGTACTTC

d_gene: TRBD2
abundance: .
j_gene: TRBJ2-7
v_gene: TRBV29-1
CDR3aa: CSVGASGSYEQYF
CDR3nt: TGCAGCGTTGGCGCTAGCGGATCCTACGAGCAGTACTTC

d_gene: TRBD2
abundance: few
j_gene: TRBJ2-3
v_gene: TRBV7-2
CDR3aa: CASSLVGSGSETDTQYF
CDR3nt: TGTGCCAGCAGCTTAGTGGGTAGCGGGAGTGAAACAGATACGCAGTATTTT

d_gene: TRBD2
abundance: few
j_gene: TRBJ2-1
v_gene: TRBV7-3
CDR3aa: CASSVATSGGNNEQFF
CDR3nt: TGTGCCAGCAGCGTAGCGACTAGCGGGGGGAATAATGAGCAGTTCTTC

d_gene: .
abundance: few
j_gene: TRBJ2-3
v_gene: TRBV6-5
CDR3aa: CASSDIRDTQYF
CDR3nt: TGTGCCAGCAGCGATATTCGAGATACGCAGTATTTT

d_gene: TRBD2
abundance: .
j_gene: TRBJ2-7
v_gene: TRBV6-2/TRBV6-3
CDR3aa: CASSYERGFAQYF
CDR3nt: TGTGCCAGCAGTTATGAGCGGGGTTTTGCGCAGTACTTC

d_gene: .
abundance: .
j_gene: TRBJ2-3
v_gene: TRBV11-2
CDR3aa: CASNKGLGGDTQYF
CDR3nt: TGTGCCAGCAATAAGGGTCTCGGTGGAGATACGCAGTATTTT

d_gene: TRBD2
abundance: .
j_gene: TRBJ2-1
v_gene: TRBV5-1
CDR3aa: CASSPGTSGRKNEQFF
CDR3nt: TGCGCCAGCAGCCCCGGGACTAGCGGGAGGAAGAATGAGCAGTTCTTC

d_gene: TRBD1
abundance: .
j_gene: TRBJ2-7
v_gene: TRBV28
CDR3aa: CASSPGRGFSYEQYF
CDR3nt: TGTGCCAGCAGTCCGGGCAGGGGGTTCTCCTACGAGCAGTACTTC

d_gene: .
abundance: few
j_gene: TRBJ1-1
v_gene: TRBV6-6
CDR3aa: CASHRGASTEAFF
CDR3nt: TGTGCCAGCCATCGGGGGGCGAGCACTGAAGCTTTCTTT

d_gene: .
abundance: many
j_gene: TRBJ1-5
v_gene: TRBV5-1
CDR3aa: CASSLMGDQPQHF
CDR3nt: TGTGCCAGCAGTTTAATGGGGGATCAGCCCCAGCATTTT

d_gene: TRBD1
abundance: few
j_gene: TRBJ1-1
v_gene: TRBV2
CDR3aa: CASSRQGPGNTEAFF
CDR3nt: TGTGCCAGCAGTAGACAGGGGCCAGGGAACACTGAAGCTTTCTTT

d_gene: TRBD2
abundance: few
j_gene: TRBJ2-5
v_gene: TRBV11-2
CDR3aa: CASSSPGRTSGVLETQYF
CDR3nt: TGTGCCAGCAGCTCCCCAGGCCGGACTAGCGGGGTTCTAGAGACCCAGTACTTC

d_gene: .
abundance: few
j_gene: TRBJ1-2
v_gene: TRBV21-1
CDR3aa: CARILAGGDGYTF
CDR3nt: TGTGCCAGAATCCTGGCAGGGGGGGATGGCTACACCTTC

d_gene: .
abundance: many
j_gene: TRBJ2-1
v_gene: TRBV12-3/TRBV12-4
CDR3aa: CASSFFVRARNEQFF
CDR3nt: TGTGCCAGCAGTTTTTTTGTTAGGGCTCGGAATGAGCAGTTCTTC

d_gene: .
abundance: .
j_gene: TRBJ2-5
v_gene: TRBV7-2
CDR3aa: CASRVGETQYF
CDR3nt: TGTGCCAGCAGGGTAGGAGAGACCCAGTACTTC

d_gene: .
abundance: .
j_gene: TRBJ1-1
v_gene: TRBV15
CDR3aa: CATSRDYRATEAFF
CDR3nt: TGTGCCACCAGCAGAGATTACAGGGCGACTGAAGCTTTCTTT

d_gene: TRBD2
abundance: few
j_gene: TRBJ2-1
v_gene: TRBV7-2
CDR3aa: CASSLSRTSANEQFF
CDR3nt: TGTGCCAGCAGCTTATCCCGGACTAGCGCCAATGAGCAGTTCTTC

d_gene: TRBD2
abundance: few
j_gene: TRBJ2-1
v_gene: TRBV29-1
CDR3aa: CSVDGAGTYNEQFF
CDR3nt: TGCAGCGTTGATGGAGCGGGAACTTACAATGAGCAGTTCTTC

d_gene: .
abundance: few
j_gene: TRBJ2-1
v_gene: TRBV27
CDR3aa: CASRVLSSYNEQFF
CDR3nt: TGTGCCAGCAGAGTTCTGAGCTCCTACAATGAGCAGTTCTTC